This T cell receptor (beta chain) stems from a study of blood T cell repertoires in COVID-19. Some clones are missing from TCRdb's copy, which holds only in-frame ones; the method was immunoSEQ multiplex PCR. The repertoire holds 50,000 to 75,000 clones, with approximately 81% as singletons. Specimen: peripheral blood. The clonotype originates from a woman aged 80 or over with active or convalescent COVID-19.

CDR3 nucleotides: TGTGCCAGCAGCTTGTGGAGGGGCACAGAGACCCAGTACTTC. This encodes CASSLWRGTETQYF. The genes are TRBV5-6 and TRBJ2-5; possibly TRBD2 for D (6 bases). The germline V and J ends were trimmed by 1 base and 4 bases, with 11 bases remaining between them. CDR3 length equals 14 residues. CDR1 SGHDT and CDR2 YYEEEE come from the germline V gene.